The rows below give T cell receptor beta chains drawn from one sample of a study of blood T cells in healthy people across ages. Via MiXCR, TCRdb re-called the 5' RACE reads, giving one row per CDR3 protein. The sample holds approximately 800,000 distinct CDR3 sequences, about 26% seen once. This same sample was also part of a study on T cells of mothers and their children.

Sequencing was performed on blood. The receptor set was obtained from a boy younger than 18 in good health. Both conserved end residues are part of each CDR3. The D gene is left open where the match is weak. The size field is filled for only some rows; it gives once, few, many or a size class.

CDR3aa,CDR3nt,j_gene,d_gene,abundance,v_gene
CSAKESKGRETQYF,TGCAGTGCTAAAGAATCTAAAGGACGAGAGACCCAGTACTTC,TRBJ2-5,NA,few,TRBV20-1
CASSSRVGFEQFF,TGTGCCAGCAGCTCGAGGGTGGGGTTTGAGCAGTTCTTC,TRBJ2-1,NA,few,TRBV11-1
CSAYDRGIYGYTF,TGCAGTGCTTATGACAGGGGGATCTATGGCTACACCTTC,TRBJ1-2,TRBD1,NA,TRBV20-1
CASSPRLGWSEQFF,TGCGCCAGCAGCCCCCGACTAGGGTGGAGTGAGCAGTTCTTC,TRBJ2-1,NA,NA,TRBV5-1
CASRSGTAGEQYF,TGTGCCAGCAGGTCCGGGACCGCCGGCGAGCAGTACTTC,TRBJ2-7,NA,many,TRBV5-4
CASSPTRGTGELFF,TGTGCCAGCAGTCCGACGAGGGGCACCGGGGAGCTGTTTTTT,TRBJ2-2,NA,NA,TRBV6-2/TRBV6-3
CAIKSGTGVYGYTF,TGTGCCATCAAATCCGGGACAGGGGTTTATGGCTACACCTTC,TRBJ1-2,TRBD1,NA,TRBV10-3
CASSLFADTYDVQYF,TGTGCCAGCAGCTTATTTGCAGATACCTACGACGTGCAGTACTTC,TRBJ2-7,NA,NA,TRBV11-2
CASSSRTPTTNEKLFF,TGTGCCAGCAGCTCCCGGACTCCCACAACTAATGAAAAACTGTTTTTT,TRBJ1-4,NA,NA,TRBV7-9
CASGSGIRNNEQFF,TGCGCCAGCGGTTCCGGGATTAGGAACAATGAGCAGTTCTTC,TRBJ2-1,NA,NA,TRBV5-1
CASSSERGLAGSTDTQYF,TGTGCCAGCAGCTCTGAACGGGGACTAGCGGGAAGCACAGATACGCAGTATTTT,TRBJ2-3,TRBD2,NA,TRBV11-2
CASSPSGGEAFF,TGTGCCAGCTCACCATCAGGGGGTGAAGCTTTCTTT,TRBJ1-1,TRBD1,few,TRBV18
CSVEATSYNEQFF,TGCAGCGTAGAGGCTACCTCCTACAATGAGCAGTTCTTC,TRBJ2-1,NA,few,TRBV29-1
CSANNRAKNIQYF,TGCAGTGCTAATAATAGAGCCAAAAACATTCAGTACTTC,TRBJ2-4,NA,NA,TRBV20-1
CAINSGTSFPFF,TGTGCCATCAATTCCGGGACTAGTTTTCCATTTTTT,TRBJ2-3,TRBD2,few,TRBV10-3
CASSHPGTGSYPGANVLTF,TGCGCCAGCAGCCATCCCGGGACAGGGTCTTATCCTGGGGCCAACGTCCTGACTTTC,TRBJ2-6,TRBD1,few,TRBV5-1
CSARVLGQVSDYGYTF,TGCAGTGCTAGGGTTCTCGGACAGGTCTCGGACTATGGCTACACCTTC,TRBJ1-2,TRBD1,NA,TRBV20-1
CASSPEGLINEKLFF,TGTGCCAGCTCACCTGAGGGACTGATTAATGAAAAACTGTTTTTT,TRBJ1-4,NA,NA,TRBV18
CASSFGGWNTEAFF,TGTGCCAGCAGTTTTGGGGGCTGGAACACTGAAGCTTTCTTT,TRBJ1-1,NA,NA,TRBV6-5
CSVSGGHYNEQFF,TGCAGCGTTTCGGGGGGGCACTACAATGAGCAGTTCTTC,TRBJ2-1,TRBD2,NA,TRBV29-1
CSARVRGTREQYF,TGCAGTGCTAGAGTTAGGGGCACACGCGAGCAGTACTTC,TRBJ2-7,NA,NA,TRBV20-1
CASSVGGIPWETQYF,TGTGCCAGCAGCGTAGGAGGGATCCCCTGGGAGACCCAGTACTTC,TRBJ2-5,NA,NA,TRBV9
CSARDFTEKDSPLHF,TGCAGTGCTAGAGATTTTACAGAAAAGGATTCACCCCTCCACTTT,TRBJ1-6,NA,NA,TRBV20-1
CASSSGRSPYGYTF,TGTGCCAGCAGTTCAGGGAGGAGCCCCTATGGCTACACCTTC,TRBJ1-2,NA,NA,TRBV27
CASSYSTVRAQYF,TGTGCCAGCAGTTACTCGACGGTCCGGGCCCAGTACTTC,TRBJ2-5,NA,NA,TRBV6-5
CASSAPRDRDSDEQFF,TGTGCCAGCAGTGCCCCCCGGGACAGGGATAGCGATGAGCAGTTCTTC,TRBJ2-1,TRBD1,NA,TRBV28
CATSRDEGLNTEAFF,TGTGCCACCAGCAGAGATGAGGGTTTGAACACTGAAGCTTTCTTT,TRBJ1-1,NA,NA,TRBV15
CASSVGRGLFF,TGCGCCAGCAGCGTAGGCAGGGGTCTGTTCTTC,TRBJ2-1,NA,NA,TRBV5-1
CASSLWGSSYEQYF,TGTGCCAGCAGCTTGTGGGGAAGCTCCTACGAGCAGTACTTC,TRBJ2-7,NA,NA,TRBV5-5
CASTTVGGDRETQYF,TGTGCCAGCACCACTGTGGGGGGGGATCGAGAGACCCAGTACTTC,TRBJ2-5,TRBD2,few,TRBV7-6
CASSFRGGRAHEQYF,TGTGCCAGCAGTTTCAGGGGCGGAAGGGCCCACGAGCAGTACTTC,TRBJ2-7,NA,NA,TRBV27
CASTPRRAGGDTQYF,TGTGCCAGTACCCCACGGAGGGCGGGGGGGGATACGCAGTATTTT,TRBJ2-3,TRBD2,NA,TRBV19
CASSGTGNSPLHF,TGTGCCAGCAGCGGGACAGGGAATTCACCCCTCCACTTT,TRBJ1-6,TRBD1,NA,TRBV3-1
CASSDGQGADTQYF,TGTGCCAGCAGTGACGGACAGGGGGCAGATACGCAGTATTTT,TRBJ2-3,TRBD1,few,TRBV6-4
CASSLEGPFLGQYF,TGCGCCAGCAGCTTGGAGGGACCTTTTCTTGGGCAGTACTTC,TRBJ2-7,NA,few,TRBV5-1
CASSSTPDSLQETQYF,TGTGCCAGCAGTTCGACTCCTGACAGCCTCCAAGAGACCCAGTACTTC,TRBJ2-5,NA,NA,TRBV28
CSATSRDSSYEQYF,TGCAGTGCTACATCCCGGGACAGTTCCTACGAGCAGTACTTC,TRBJ2-7,TRBD1,NA,TRBV20-1
CASSGGLAGGSYEQYF,TGCGCCAGCAGTGGAGGGCTAGCGGGGGGTTCCTACGAGCAGTACTTC,TRBJ2-7,TRBD2,few,TRBV10-2
CASSYRPWGTDTQYF,TGTGCCAGCAGTTATAGGCCCTGGGGCACAGATACGCAGTATTTT,TRBJ2-3,NA,few,TRBV6-5
CSGRQGFGGELFF,TGCAGCGGGAGACAGGGGTTTGGCGGGGAGCTGTTTTTT,TRBJ2-2,TRBD1,NA,TRBV29-1
CAISERTGGQETQYF,TGTGCCATCAGTGAGCGGACAGGGGGACAAGAGACCCAGTACTTC,TRBJ2-5,TRBD1,few,TRBV10-3